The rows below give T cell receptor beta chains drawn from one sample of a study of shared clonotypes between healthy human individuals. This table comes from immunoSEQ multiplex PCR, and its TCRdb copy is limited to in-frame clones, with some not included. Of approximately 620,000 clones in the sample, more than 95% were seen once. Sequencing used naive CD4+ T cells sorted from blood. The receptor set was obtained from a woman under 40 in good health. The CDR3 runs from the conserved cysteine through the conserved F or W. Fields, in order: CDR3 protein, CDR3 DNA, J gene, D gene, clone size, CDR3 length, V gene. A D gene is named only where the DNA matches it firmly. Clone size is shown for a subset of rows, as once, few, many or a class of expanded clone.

CDR3: CASITSVQETQYF
DNA: TGTGCCAGCATCACTAGCGTCCAAGAGACCCAGTACTTC
J: TRBJ2-5
D: TRBD2
size: .
length: 13
V: TRBV5-5

CDR3: CASGKTANTEAFF
DNA: TGTGCCAGCGGCAAAACAGCGAACACTGAAGCTTTCTTT
J: TRBJ1-1
D: .
size: few
length: 13
V: TRBV11-2

CDR3: CASSFETGPSTDTQYF
DNA: TGCGCCAGCAGCTTTGAGACCGGGCCTAGCACAGATACGCAGTATTTT
J: TRBJ2-3
D: .
size: .
length: 16
V: TRBV5-1

CDR3: CASSAIEKGNYGYTF
DNA: TGTGCCAGCAGTGCGATAGAAAAGGGGAACTATGGCTACACCTTC
J: TRBJ1-2
D: .
size: .
length: 15
V: TRBV25-1

CDR3: CSVPPWGREPRGVQYF
DNA: TGCAGCGTTCCCCCTTGGGGGCGGGAACCCCGGGGAGTGCAGTATTTT
J: TRBJ2-3
D: .
size: .
length: 16
V: TRBV29-1

CDR3: CAISPSGSYEQYF
DNA: TGTGCCATCTCGCCTAGCGGGAGTTACGAGCAGTACTTC
J: TRBJ2-7
D: TRBD2
size: .
length: 13
V: TRBV10-3

CDR3: CASSPPVQKNEQYF
DNA: TGTGCCAGCTCACCACCGGTCCAGAAGAACGAGCAGTACTTC
J: TRBJ2-7
D: .
size: .
length: 14
V: TRBV18

CDR3: CASSLATRGQMGEQFF
DNA: TGCGCCAGCAGCTTGGCCACGAGGGGGCAGATGGGTGAGCAGTTCTTC
J: TRBJ2-1
D: TRBD1
size: .
length: 16
V: TRBV5-1

CDR3: CASSLGVSGTSTDTQYF
DNA: TGTGCCAGCAGCTTAGGAGTCAGCGGGACGAGCACAGATACGCAGTATTTT
J: TRBJ2-3
D: TRBD2
size: .
length: 17
V: TRBV7-9

CDR3: CASSLGPAGGDNEQFF
DNA: TGTGCCAGCAGCTTGGGACCGGCGGGAGGGGACAATGAGCAGTTCTTC
J: TRBJ2-1
D: TRBD2
size: once
length: 16
V: TRBV11-1

CDR3: CASSSHQGGNTIYF
DNA: TGTGCCAGCAGTTCTCATCAGGGCGGAAACACCATATATTTT
J: TRBJ1-3
D: .
size: .
length: 14
V: TRBV28

CDR3: CASSPRLSFERVQETQYF
DNA: TGTGCCAGCTCACCACGGTTGAGTTTCGAGCGGGTACAAGAGACCCAGTACTTC
J: TRBJ2-5
D: .
size: .
length: 18
V: TRBV18

CDR3: CASSLRSDTQYF
DNA: TGTGCCAGCAGCTTACGGTCCGATACGCAGTATTTT
J: TRBJ2-3
D: .
size: .
length: 12
V: TRBV7-3

CDR3: CASSLDRVQPQHF
DNA: TGTGCCAGCAGCTTAGACAGGGTGCAGCCCCAGCATTTT
J: TRBJ1-5
D: .
size: .
length: 13
V: TRBV7-2

CDR3: CAARRREPYEQYF
DNA: TGTGCCGCTCGCCGGAGGGAGCCCTACGAGCAGTACTTC
J: TRBJ2-7
D: .
size: .
length: 13
V: TRBV6-1

CDR3: CASWGTATYEQYF
DNA: TGCGCCAGCTGGGGGACAGCCACCTACGAGCAGTACTTC
J: TRBJ2-7
D: TRBD1
size: .
length: 13
V: TRBV5-1

CDR3: CASSSTGSGTEAFF
DNA: TGTGCCAGCAGTTCTACAGGGAGCGGCACTGAAGCTTTCTTT
J: TRBJ1-1
D: .
size: few
length: 14
V: TRBV6-1

CDR3: CASSTGTSLAKNIQYF
DNA: TGTGCCAGTAGTACCGGGACTAGTCTAGCCAAAAACATTCAGTACTTC
J: TRBJ2-4
D: TRBD2
size: .
length: 16
V: TRBV19

CDR3: CASSHTSGRGTDTQYF
DNA: TGCGCCAGCAGCCATACTAGCGGGAGAGGCACAGATACGCAGTATTTT
J: TRBJ2-3
D: TRBD2
size: .
length: 16
V: TRBV4-1

CDR3: CASSLDNNEQFF
DNA: TGTGCCAGCAGCTTAGACAACAATGAGCAGTTCTTC
J: TRBJ2-1
D: .
size: .
length: 12
V: TRBV11-2

CDR3: CSAGVRGNEQFF
DNA: TGCAGCGCGGGGGTACGAGGCAATGAGCAGTTCTTC
J: TRBJ2-1
D: .
size: .
length: 12
V: TRBV29-1

CDR3: CASSPLVANTVEAFF
DNA: TGTGCCAGCAGCCCCCTGGTCGCCAACACTGTTGAAGCTTTCTTT
J: TRBJ1-1
D: .
size: .
length: 15
V: TRBV11-2

CDR3: CASSLEALTTGELFF
DNA: TGTGCCAGCAGCTTAGAGGCCCTGACGACCGGGGAGCTGTTTTTT
J: TRBJ2-2
D: .
size: .
length: 15
V: TRBV7-8

CDR3: CASSRRTDQETQYF
DNA: TGCGCCAGCAGCCGTAGGACGGACCAAGAGACCCAGTACTTC
J: TRBJ2-5
D: .
size: once
length: 14
V: TRBV5-1

CDR3: CASSVRTTDTQYF
DNA: TGTGCCAGCAGCGTGCGCACAACAGATACGCAGTATTTT
J: TRBJ2-3
D: .
size: .
length: 13
V: TRBV7-2

CDR3: CASSESGTGGYEQYF
DNA: TGTGCCAGCAGTGAGTCCGGGACAGGGGGCTACGAGCAGTACTTC
J: TRBJ2-7
D: TRBD1
size: .
length: 15
V: TRBV25-1

CDR3: CASRKKGGGDEQYF
DNA: TGTGCCAGTAGGAAGAAAGGGGGCGGCGACGAGCAGTACTTC
J: TRBJ2-7
D: TRBD1
size: .
length: 14
V: TRBV19

CDR3: CASSIRTAPTDTQYF
DNA: TGTGCCAGTAGTATAAGGACCGCACCCACAGATACGCAGTATTTT
J: TRBJ2-3
D: .
size: .
length: 15
V: TRBV19

CDR3: CASSLGGRLTYNEQFF
DNA: TGTGCCAGCTCCTTGGGCGGGAGATTAACCTACAATGAGCAGTTCTTC
J: TRBJ2-1
D: TRBD2
size: .
length: 16
V: TRBV28

CDR3: CASSHDPINEQFF
DNA: TGCGCCAGCAGCCACGACCCGATCAATGAGCAGTTCTTC
J: TRBJ2-1
D: .
size: once
length: 13
V: TRBV5-1

CDR3: CASSSARDRVNYGYTF
DNA: TGCGCCAGCAGCTCAGCCCGGGACAGGGTTAACTATGGCTACACCTTC
J: TRBJ1-2
D: TRBD1
size: .
length: 16
V: TRBV5-1

CDR3: CASSISGTTLEQYF
DNA: TGTGCCAGCAGCATTTCCGGGACCACTCTGGAGCAGTACTTC
J: TRBJ2-7
D: .
size: .
length: 14
V: TRBV21-1

CDR3: CASSYLAGVSTGELFF
DNA: TGTGCCAGCAGCTATCTAGCGGGAGTCTCCACCGGGGAGCTGTTTTTT
J: TRBJ2-2
D: TRBD2
size: .
length: 16
V: TRBV7-8

CDR3: CAWSRGSSSNQPQHF
DNA: TGTGCCTGGAGTCGAGGTAGCAGTAGCAATCAGCCCCAGCATTTT
J: TRBJ1-5
D: .
size: .
length: 15
V: TRBV30

CDR3: CASSQDSGWAQETQYF
DNA: TGTGCCAGCAGCCAAGATTCGGGGTGGGCCCAAGAGACCCAGTACTTC
J: TRBJ2-5
D: .
size: .
length: 16
V: TRBV4-2

CDR3: CASSYGRGSTEAFF
DNA: TGTGCCAGCAGTTACGGTCGGGGAAGCACTGAAGCTTTCTTT
J: TRBJ1-1
D: .
size: .
length: 14
V: TRBV6-5

CDR3: CATSRGSPRLAFQPQHF
DNA: TGTGCCACCAGCAGAGGTTCACCTCGGTTAGCATTTCAGCCCCAGCATTTT
J: TRBJ1-5
D: .
size: .
length: 17
V: TRBV15

CDR3: CATMLGAPSSYNSPLHF
DNA: TGTGCCACTATGCTGGGGGCCCCAAGCTCCTATAATTCACCCCTCCACTTT
J: TRBJ1-6
D: .
size: .
length: 17
V: TRBV27

CDR3: CASSRTGTLPYEQYF
DNA: TGTGCCAGCAGCCGCACCGGGACGCTTCCCTACGAGCAGTACTTC
J: TRBJ2-7
D: .
size: .
length: 15
V: TRBV16

CDR3: CATSSDRKWGTDTQYF
DNA: TGTGCCACCAGCAGCGACAGAAAATGGGGCACAGATACGCAGTATTTT
J: TRBJ2-3
D: .
size: .
length: 16
V: TRBV15

CDR3: CATSRDLGTGANVLTF
DNA: TGTGCCACCAGCAGAGATCTCGGTACGGGGGCCAACGTCCTGACTTTC
J: TRBJ2-6
D: .
size: .
length: 16
V: TRBV15

CDR3: CASSPGIAGVSYNEQFF
DNA: TGCGCCAGCAGCCCCGGGATAGCGGGAGTAAGTTACAATGAGCAGTTCTTC
J: TRBJ2-1
D: TRBD2
size: .
length: 17
V: TRBV4-1

CDR3: CASSPLLTLNQPQHF
DNA: TGTGCCAGCAGTCCTCTCCTGACCTTAAATCAGCCCCAGCATTTT
J: TRBJ1-5
D: .
size: .
length: 15
V: TRBV28

CDR3: CASSESGSIYEQYF
DNA: TGCGCCAGCAGCGAAAGCGGGAGTATCTACGAGCAGTACTTC
J: TRBJ2-7
D: TRBD2
size: .
length: 14
V: TRBV10-1

CDR3: CATSRELAGNEQFF
DNA: TGTGCCACCAGCAGAGAACTAGCCGGCAATGAGCAGTTCTTC
J: TRBJ2-1
D: .
size: .
length: 14
V: TRBV15

CDR3: CASSERSNQPQHF
DNA: TGTGCCAGCAGTGAAAGAAGCAATCAGCCCCAGCATTTT
J: TRBJ1-5
D: .
size: .
length: 13
V: TRBV6-1

CDR3: CASSGNGNEQFF
DNA: TGTGCCAGCAGTGGGAATGGCAATGAGCAGTTCTTC
J: TRBJ2-1
D: .
size: .
length: 12
V: TRBV2

CDR3: CASSPGDLLNSPLHF
DNA: TGCGCCAGCAGCCCGGGAGATTTACTTAATTCACCCCTCCACTTT
J: TRBJ1-6
D: .
size: .
length: 15
V: TRBV4-1